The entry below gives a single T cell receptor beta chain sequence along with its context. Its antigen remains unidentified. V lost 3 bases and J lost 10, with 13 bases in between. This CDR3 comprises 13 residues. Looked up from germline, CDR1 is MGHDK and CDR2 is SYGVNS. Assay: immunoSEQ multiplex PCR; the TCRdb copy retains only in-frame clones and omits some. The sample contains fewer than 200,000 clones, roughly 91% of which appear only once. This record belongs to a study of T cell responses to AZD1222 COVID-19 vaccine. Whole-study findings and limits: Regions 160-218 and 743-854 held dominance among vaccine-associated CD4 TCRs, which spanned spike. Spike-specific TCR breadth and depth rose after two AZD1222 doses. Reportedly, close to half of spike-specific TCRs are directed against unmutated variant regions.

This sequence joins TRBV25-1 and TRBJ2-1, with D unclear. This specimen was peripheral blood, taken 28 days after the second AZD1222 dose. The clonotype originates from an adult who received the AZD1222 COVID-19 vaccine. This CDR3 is CASSEAGLGEQFF. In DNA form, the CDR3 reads TGTGCCAGCAGTGAGGCTGGTTTGGGAGAGCAGTTCTTC. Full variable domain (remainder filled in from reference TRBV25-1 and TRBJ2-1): EADIYQTPRYLVIGTGKKITLECSQTMGHDKMYWYQQDPGMELHLIHYSYGVNSTEKGDLSSESTVSRIRTEHFPLTLESARPSHTSQYLCASSEAGLGEQFFGPGTRLTVL.